The present T cell receptor (beta chain) was sequenced within a study of T-cell memory formation after mild COVID-19. The CDR3 contains 15 residues. J gave up 3 bases and V 3 bases, and 8 bases lay outside the gene matches. CDR1 and CDR2 from the germline V gene are SGDLS and YYNGEE. TCRdb analysed the 5' RACE reads with MiXCR anew, one entry per CDR3 protein. The sample includes roughly 300,000 distinct CDR3 sequences, approximately 7.6% of them seen just once. This clonotype has just a few counts. Specimen: PBMCs or a T cell subset sorted from them (not recorded which). The V call is TRBV9, the J call TRBJ2-5, with TRBD1 matching 7 bases. This receptor was identified in a man younger than 30 who had mild COVID-19 (a few samples of this study predate the infection). Cell type and time point are not known. CDR3 sequence (DNA): TGTGCCAGCAGCGCCCAGGGACAGACAGAAGAGACCCAGTACTTC. Protein sequence: CASSAQGQTEETQYF.